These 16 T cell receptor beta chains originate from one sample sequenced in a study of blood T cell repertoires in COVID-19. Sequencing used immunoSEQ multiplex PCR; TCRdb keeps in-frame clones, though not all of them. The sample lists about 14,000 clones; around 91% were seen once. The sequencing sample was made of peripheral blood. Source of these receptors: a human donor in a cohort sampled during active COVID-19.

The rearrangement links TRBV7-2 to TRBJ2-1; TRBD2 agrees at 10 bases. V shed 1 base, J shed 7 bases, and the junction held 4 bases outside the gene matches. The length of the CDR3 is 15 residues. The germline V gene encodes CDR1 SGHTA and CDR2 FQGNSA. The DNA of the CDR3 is TGTGCCAGCAGCTTAGTGGAGCGGGGGGGAAATGAGCAGTTCTTC. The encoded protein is CASSLVERGGNEQFF.

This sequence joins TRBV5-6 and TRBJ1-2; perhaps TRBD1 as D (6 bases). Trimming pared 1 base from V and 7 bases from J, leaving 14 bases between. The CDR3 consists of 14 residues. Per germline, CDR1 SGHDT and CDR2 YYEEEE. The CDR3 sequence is CASSLPGAGAGYTF. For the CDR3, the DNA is TGTGCCAGCAGCTTGCCAGGGGCAGGTGCTGGCTACACCTTC.

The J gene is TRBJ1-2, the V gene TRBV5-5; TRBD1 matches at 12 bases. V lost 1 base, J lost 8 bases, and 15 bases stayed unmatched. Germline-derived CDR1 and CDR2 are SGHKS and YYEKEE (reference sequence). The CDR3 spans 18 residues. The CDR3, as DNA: TGTGCCAGCAGCTTGAATCCCCAATCGGGACAGGGGGCTGGGGGCTACACCTTC. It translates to CASSLNPQSGQGAGGYTF.

CDR3 region: CASSYNRGDTQYF. The CDR3 nucleotides read TGTGCCAGCAGTTATAATAGGGGAGATACGCAGTATTTT. The V gene is TRBV6-9, the J gene TRBJ2-3; maybe TRBD1 (5 bases). The CDR3 loop spans 13 amino acids. V was cut by 2 bases and J by 5 bases, with 8 bases left in between. Germline CDR1 MNHGY, CDR2 SVAAGI.

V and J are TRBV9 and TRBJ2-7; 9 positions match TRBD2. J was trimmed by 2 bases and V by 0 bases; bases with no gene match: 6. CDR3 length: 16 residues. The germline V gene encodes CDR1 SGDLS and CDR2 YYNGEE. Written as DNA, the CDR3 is TGTGCCAGCAGCGTAGGTCCTAGCGGGGTCCCCTACGAGCAGTACTTC. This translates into CASSVGPSGVPYEQYF. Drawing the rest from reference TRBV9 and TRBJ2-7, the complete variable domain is DSGVTQTPKHLITATGQRVTLRCSPRSGDLSVYWYQQSLDQGLQFLIQYYNGEERAKGNILERFSAQQFPDLHSELNLSSLELGDSALYFCASSVGPSGVPYEQYFGPGTRLTVT.

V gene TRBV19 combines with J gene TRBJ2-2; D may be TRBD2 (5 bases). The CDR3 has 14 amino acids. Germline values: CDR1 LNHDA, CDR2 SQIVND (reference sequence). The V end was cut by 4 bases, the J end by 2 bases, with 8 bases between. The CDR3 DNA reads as TGTGCCAGTAGTAAAAGCGGAAACACCGGGGAGCTGTTTTTT. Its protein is CASSKSGNTGELFF.

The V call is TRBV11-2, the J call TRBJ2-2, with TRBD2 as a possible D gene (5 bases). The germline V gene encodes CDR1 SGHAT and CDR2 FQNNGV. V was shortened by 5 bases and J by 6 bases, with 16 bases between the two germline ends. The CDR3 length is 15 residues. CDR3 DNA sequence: TGTGCCAGCAGCCCCGTCCGGGGTAGCGCCGGGGAGCTGTTTTTT. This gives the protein CASSPVRGSAGELFF. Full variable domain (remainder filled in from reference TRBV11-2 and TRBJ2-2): EAGVAQSPRYKIIEKRQSVAFWCNPISGHATLYWYQQILGQGPKLLIQFQNNGVVDDSQLPKDRFSAERLKGVDSTLKIQPAKLEDSAVYLCASSPVRGSAGELFFGEGSRLTVL.

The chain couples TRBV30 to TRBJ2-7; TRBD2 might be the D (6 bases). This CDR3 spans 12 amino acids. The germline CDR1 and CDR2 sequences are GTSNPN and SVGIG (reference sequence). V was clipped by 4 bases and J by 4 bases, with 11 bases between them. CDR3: CAWKTRGYEQYF. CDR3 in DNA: TGTGCCTGGAAGACTAGAGGGTACGAGCAGTACTTC.

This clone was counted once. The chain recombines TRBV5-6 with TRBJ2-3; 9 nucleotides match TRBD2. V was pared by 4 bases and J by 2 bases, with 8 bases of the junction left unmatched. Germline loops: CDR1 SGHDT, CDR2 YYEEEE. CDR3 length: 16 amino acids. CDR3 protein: CASSLAGSSYTDTQYF. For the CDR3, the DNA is TGTGCCAGCAGCCTAGCGGGATCCTCCTACACAGATACGCAGTATTTT.

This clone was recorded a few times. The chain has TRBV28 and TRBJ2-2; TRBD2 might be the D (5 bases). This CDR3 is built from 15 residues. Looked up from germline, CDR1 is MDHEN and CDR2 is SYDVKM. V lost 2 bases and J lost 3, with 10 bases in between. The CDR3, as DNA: TGTGCCAGCAGTTTAGGAGGCAGCTACACCGGGGAGCTGTTTTTT. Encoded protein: CASSLGGSYTGELFF. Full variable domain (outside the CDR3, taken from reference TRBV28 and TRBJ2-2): DVKVTQSSRYLVKRTGEKVFLECVQDMDHENMFWYRQDPGLGLRLIYFSYDVKMKEKGDIPEGYSVSREKKERFSLILESASTNQTSMYLCASSLGGSYTGELFFGEGSRLTVL.

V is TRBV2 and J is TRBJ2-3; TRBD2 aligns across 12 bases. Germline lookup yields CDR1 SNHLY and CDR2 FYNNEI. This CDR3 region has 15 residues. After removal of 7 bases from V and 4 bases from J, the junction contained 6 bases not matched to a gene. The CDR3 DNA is TGTGCCAGCACCTTACTAGCGGGGGGCTCAGATACGCAGTATTTT. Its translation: CASTLLAGGSDTQYF.

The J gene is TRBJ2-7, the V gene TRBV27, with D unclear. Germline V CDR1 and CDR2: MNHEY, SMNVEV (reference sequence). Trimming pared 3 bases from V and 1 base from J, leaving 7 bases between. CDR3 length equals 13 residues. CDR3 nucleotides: TGTGCCAGCAGTTTTACCAGTTCCTACGAGCAGTACTTC. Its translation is CASSFTSSYEQYF.

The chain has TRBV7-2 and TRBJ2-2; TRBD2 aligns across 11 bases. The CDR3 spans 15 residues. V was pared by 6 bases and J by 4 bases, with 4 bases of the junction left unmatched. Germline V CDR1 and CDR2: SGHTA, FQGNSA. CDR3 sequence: CASSSLAGGTGELFF. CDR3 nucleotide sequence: TGTGCCAGCAGTTCTCTAGCGGGAGGCACCGGGGAGCTGTTTTTT. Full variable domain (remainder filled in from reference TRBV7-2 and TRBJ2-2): GAGVSQSPSNKVTEKGKDVELRCDPISGHTALYWYRQSLGQGLEFLIYFQGNSAPDKSGLPSDRFSAERTGGSVSTLTIQRTQQEDSAVYLCASSSLAGGTGELFFGEGSRLTVL.

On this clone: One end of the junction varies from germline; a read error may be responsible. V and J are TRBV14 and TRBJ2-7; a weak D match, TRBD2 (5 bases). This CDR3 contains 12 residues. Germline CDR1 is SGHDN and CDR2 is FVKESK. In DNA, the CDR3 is TGTGCCAGCAGCCAAGAGTATCGCAGAGCGGTATTC. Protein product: CASSQEYRRAVF.

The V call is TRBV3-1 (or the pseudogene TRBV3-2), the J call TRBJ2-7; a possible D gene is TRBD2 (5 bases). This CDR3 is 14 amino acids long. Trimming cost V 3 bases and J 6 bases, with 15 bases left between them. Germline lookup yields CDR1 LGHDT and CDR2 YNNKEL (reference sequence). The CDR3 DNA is TGTGCCAGCAGCCACTCGGATGCGGGTCGCGAGCAGTACTTC. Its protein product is CASSHSDAGREQYF.

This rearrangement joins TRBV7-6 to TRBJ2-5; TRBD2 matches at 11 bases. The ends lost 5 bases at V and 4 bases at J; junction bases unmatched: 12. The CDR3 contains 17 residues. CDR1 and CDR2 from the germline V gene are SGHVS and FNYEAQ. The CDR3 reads CASSPGLAGGWGETQYF. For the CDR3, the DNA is TGTGCCAGCAGCCCTGGACTAGCGGGCGGTTGGGGAGAGACCCAGTACTTC.